This TCR beta chain is drawn from a study of CD8 T cells in ankylosing spondylitis. Study-wide results and caveats: A motif of 7 to 9 highly homologous TCR beta variants was seen as apparently characteristic of ankylosing spondylitis blood.

V was trimmed by 5 bases and J by 0 bases, leaving 9 bases between them. Germline values: CDR1 SGHTA, CDR2 FQGNSA. CDR3 length: 14 amino acids. It was by quantitative 5'-RACE with molecular barcodes that TCR beta libraries were made. TCRdb processed the 5' RACE reads anew with MiXCR; each CDR3 protein has one entry. The sample has approximately 39,000 distinct CDR3 sequences; 8% to 13% are singletons. Comment on this clonotype: Its antigen is still unknown.

The sequence was collected from a male donor with ankylosing spondylitis. Sequences were obtained from synovial fluid, either unsorted or a sorted T cell fraction (not recorded which). The chain combines TRBV7-2 with TRBJ2-3; possible D gene TRBD1, 5 bases. The CDR3 bases are TGTGCCAGCAGCCTTGGACACAGCACAGATACGCAGTATTTT. Its translation: CASSLGHSTDTQYF.